The 15 T cell receptor beta chains below were found in one sample sequenced in a study of cytomegalovirus exposure and HLA in healthy donors (dated by TCRdb to about 2017). Preparation of the library involved the immunoSEQ multiplex PCR assay. For the multiplex PCR, a mixture combining 60 forward primers for TCR Vbeta segments and 13 reverse primers for TCR Jbeta segments was used. This immuneACCESS table, as held by TCRdb, lists in-frame sequences with V and J called but not all clones. Of the missing ones, under half trace to an unresolved V gene in checked studies; the others have no known cause. The sample contains over 200,000 clones, 82% of them found a single time. 4.5% to 6% of the sample comes from the top ten. Sequenced input: PBMCs. The receptors shown here come from a woman in her 40s in good health and CMV-seropositive.

The J gene is TRBJ2-4, the V gene TRBV6-5, with D perhaps TRBD2 (6 bases). Trimming removed 4 bases at V and 4 bases at J, with 11 bases between. Germline CDR1 MNHEY, CDR2 SVGAGI. The CDR3 is 14 amino acids. The CDR3 spells CASSSRGEKNIQYF. The CDR3 DNA reads TGTGCCAGCAGTTCGCGGGGCGAAAAAAACATTCAGTACTTC.

The chain joins TRBV7-9 to TRBJ2-2; D is undetermined. V dropped 3 bases and J dropped 0 bases, with 11 bases sitting between them. Germline CDR1 is SEHNR and CDR2 is FQNEAQ (reference sequence). The CDR3 has 16 amino acids. The CDR3 spells CASSFPTSANTGELFF. The CDR3 DNA sequence: TGTGCCAGCAGCTTTCCCACATCCGCGAACACCGGGGAGCTGTTTTTT.

The chain has TRBV19 and TRBJ1-2, with D possibly TRBD1 on 6 matching bases. Germline CDR1 LNHDA, CDR2 SQIVND (reference sequence). The V and J ends lost 6 bases and 4 bases respectively, with 12 bases between them. This CDR3 has 13 amino acids. The chain's CDR3 is CASSPDSLYGYTF. The CDR3 region has the DNA TGTGCCAGTAGCCCGGACAGTCTCTATGGCTACACCTTC. The complete variable domain, with remaining parts taken from reference TRBV19 and TRBJ1-2, reads DGGITQSPKYLFRKEGQNVTLSCEQNLNHDAMYWYRQDPGQGLRLIYYSQIVNDFQKGDIAEGYSVSREKKESFPLTVTSAQKNPTAFYLCASSPDSLYGYTFGSGTRLTVV.

This rearrangement joins TRBV7-5 to TRBJ2-5; TRBD2, the table's D call, was not compared with the DNA. TRBV7-5 is a known pseudogene. CDR3 size: 14 residues. CDR3 DNA sequence: TGTGCCAGAGGCGCCGTCAGCGGCCAAGAGACCCAGTACTTC. Translation gives CARGAVSGQETQYF.

The chain employs TRBV14 and TRBJ2-2; tentative D call: TRBD2 (6 bases). Germline V CDR1 and CDR2: SGHDN, FVKESK. The CDR3 is 16 residues long. Trimming took off 1 base at V and 0 bases at J, with 9 bases between the two ends. CDR3 in amino acids: CASSQVGGANTGELFF. In nucleotides, the CDR3 is TGTGCCAGCAGCCAAGTTGGAGGGGCGAACACCGGGGAGCTGTTTTTT.

This chain links TRBV7-9 with TRBJ2-2, with 7 positions matching TRBD2. V dropped 4 bases and J dropped 5; count of bases not matched to a gene: 4. The CDR3 runs 14 residues. The germline V gene has CDR1 SEHNR and CDR2 FQNEAQ (reference sequence). CDR3 nucleotide sequence: TGTGCCAGCAGCTCTAGCGGAACTACCGGGGAGCTGTTTTTT. This translates into CASSSSGTTGELFF. The full variable domain, its missing parts supplied by reference TRBV7-9 and TRBJ2-2, is DTGVSQNPRHKITKRGQNVTFRCDPISEHNRLYWYRQTLGQGPEFLTYFQNEAQLEKSRLLSDRFSAERPKGSFSTLEIQRTEQGDSAMYLCASSSSGTTGELFFGEGSRLTVL.

The rearrangement uses TRBV5-4 and TRBJ2-5, with 12 bases fitting TRBD1. This CDR3 region has 15 residues. Losses at the gene ends were 5 bases for V and 5 bases for J; bases not matched to a gene: 7. Germline values: CDR1 SGHNT, CDR2 YYREEE (reference sequence). This chain's CDR3 is CASRRDRGHSETQYF. The CDR3 DNA sequence: TGTGCCAGCAGAAGGGACAGGGGGCATTCGGAGACCCAGTACTTC.

This chain links TRBV30 with TRBJ1-6; 8 bases are shared with TRBD1. CDR3 size: 15 residues. Trimming removed 5 bases from V and 7 bases from J; junction bases left unmatched: 10. Per the germline V gene, CDR1 is GTSNPN and CDR2 is SVGIG (reference sequence). CDR3 region: CAWYGPGQGNSPLHF. CDR3 nucleotides: TGTGCCTGGTACGGTCCAGGACAGGGCAATTCACCCCTCCACTTT.

This clone was seen a handful of times. The J gene is TRBJ1-5, the V gene TRBV19, with a tentative D call TRBD1 (5 bases). V lost 1 base, J lost 4 bases, and 11 bases lay in between. The CDR3 runs to 15 residues. CDR1 and CDR2 (germline): LNHDA, SQIVND (reference sequence). For the CDR3, the DNA is TGTGCCAGTAGTATAGGAGCCGGGGGGAATCAGCCCCAGCATTTT. It codes for CASSIGAGGNQPQHF. Full variable domain (missing parts from reference TRBV19 and TRBJ1-5): DGGITQSPKYLFRKEGQNVTLSCEQNLNHDAMYWYRQDPGQGLRLIYYSQIVNDFQKGDIAEGYSVSREKKESFPLTVTSAQKNPTAFYLCASSIGAGGNQPQHFGDGTRLSIL.

This clone came up a few times. The rearrangement joins TRBV6-5 to TRBJ1-2; no reliable D call. Trimming pared 7 bases from V and 4 bases from J, leaving 16 bases between. The germline CDR1 and CDR2 sequences are MNHEY and SVGAGI. The CDR3 contains 14 residues. DNA of the CDR3: TGTGCCAGCACCTTTAGACGGGAGGGCTATGGCTACACCTTC. Its protein product is CASTFRREGYGYTF.

The chain joins TRBV7-2 to TRBJ2-1, with 9 bases aligning to TRBD2. Germline V gene lookup returns CDR1 SGHTA and CDR2 FQGNSA. J was trimmed by 7 bases and V by 3 bases; bases with no gene match: 7. This CDR3 has 15 residues. The CDR3 coding sequence is TGTGCCAGCAGCTTGTGGCCCAGCGGGGGGAATGAGCAGTTCTTC. As protein: CASSLWPSGGNEQFF. Full variable domain (rest looked up from reference TRBV7-2 and TRBJ2-1): GAGVSQSPSNKVTEKGKDVELRCDPISGHTALYWYRQSLGQGLEFLIYFQGNSAPDKSGLPSDRFSAERTGGSVSTLTIQRTQQEDSAVYLCASSLWPSGGNEQFFGPGTRLTVL.

The chain carries TRBV5-1 and TRBJ1-1; D is undetermined. Trimming took 4 bases from V and 4 from J, leaving 14 bases between them. The CDR3 extends over 14 amino acids. The germline CDR1 and CDR2 sequences are SGHRS and YFSETQ. CDR3 loop: CASSMDGRGTEAFF. The CDR3 DNA is TGCGCCAGCAGCATGGACGGAAGAGGCACTGAAGCTTTCTTT.

Written as DNA, the CDR3 is TGTGCCATCAGTGCGAGCAGCAATCAGCCCCAGCATTTT. Translating gives CAISASSNQPQHF. The chain links TRBV10-3 to TRBJ1-5, with unresolved D. Trimming removed 4 bases from V and 1 base from J, with 5 bases in between. CDR3 length: 13 amino acids. Looked up from germline, CDR1 is ENHRY and CDR2 is SYGVKD.

The chain links TRBV10-2 to TRBJ2-1, with 7 bases aligning to TRBD1. The CDR3 consists of 13 residues. V lost 2 bases, J lost 8 bases, and 3 bases stayed unmatched. Per germline, CDR1 WSHSY and CDR2 SAAADI. DNA of the CDR3: TGCGCCAGCAGTGAGAACAGGGGCGATGAGCAGTTCTTC. It yields the protein CASSENRGDEQFF.

The chain couples TRBV29-1 to TRBJ2-3; TRBD2 aligns across 11 bases. J gave up 1 base and V 8 bases, and 5 bases lay outside the gene matches. Germline assignment: CDR1 SQVTM and CDR2 ANQGSEA. The CDR3 spans 14 residues. CDR3: CSTRLAGRTDTQYF. CDR3 in DNA: TGCAGCACCAGACTAGCGGGGCGCACAGATACGCAGTATTTT.